This TCR beta chain was identified in a study of CD8 T cells in ankylosing spondylitis. With respect to this clonotype: Its cognate antigen is unknown.

Broader study findings: Significant enrichment of disease-linked clones was reported in matched ankylosing spondylitis synovial fluid.

TCRdb re-called the 5' RACE reads with MiXCR, one entry per CDR3 protein. The sample shows roughly 230,000 distinct CDR3 sequences, roughly 18% of them seen only once. CDR3 length: 14 residues. Trimming took off 1 base at V and 4 bases at J, with 11 bases between the two ends. Per germline, CDR1 SNHLY and CDR2 FYNNEI. What was sequenced was blood, either unsorted or a sorted T cell fraction (not recorded which). The receptor was isolated from a male donor with ankylosing spondylitis or in good health (not recorded which). The rearrangement joins TRBV2 to TRBJ2-7; D might be TRBD2 (7 bases). In nucleotides, the CDR3 is TGTGCCAGCAGTGAAGAGGGAGGGGGTTACGAGCAGTACTTC. Translating it yields CASSEEGGGYEQYF.